A single sample is the source of the 27 T cell receptor beta chains below, sequenced in a study of blood T cell repertoires in COVID-19. Repertoires were generated with immunoSEQ multiplex PCR, while TCRdb's copy carries only in-frame clones and drops some. The table shows over 100,000 clones, with approximately 82% occurring only once. The sequenced sample was peripheral blood. Every receptor here comes from a man in his sixties with active or convalescent COVID-19.

The rearrangement joins TRBV5-5 to TRBJ1-2; 9 nucleotides align to TRBD1. Germline V gives CDR1 SGHKS, CDR2 YYEKEE (reference sequence). The CDR3 loop spans 12 amino acids. Trimming removed 3 bases from V and 10 bases from J; junction bases left unmatched: 4. The CDR3 coding sequence is TGTGCCAGCAGCTACCGGGACAGGGACTACACCTTC. Encoded protein: CASSYRDRDYTF.

CDR3 sequence (DNA): TGTGCCAGCAAGCGGTACAATGAGCAGTTCTTC. Its translation is CASKRYNEQFF. This chain connects TRBV6-5 to TRBJ2-1; possible D gene TRBD2, 5 bases. Per the germline V gene, CDR1 is MNHEY and CDR2 is SVGAGI. V lost 7 bases to trimming and J lost 4 bases, with 5 bases between them. CDR3 length: 11 residues.

The chain links TRBV5-1 to TRBJ2-1; possible D gene TRBD2, 5 bases. From germline, CDR1 is SGHRS and CDR2 YFSETQ. The V end was cut by 4 bases, the J end by 0 bases, with 8 bases between. The CDR3 spans 14 residues. The CDR3 spells CASSPGSSYNEQFF. The CDR3 DNA sequence: TGCGCCAGCAGCCCGGGGAGCTCCTACAATGAGCAGTTCTTC. The full variable domain, completed using reference TRBV5-1 and TRBJ2-1, is KAGVTQTPRYLIKTRGQQVTLSCSPISGHRSVSWYQQTPGQGLQFLFEYFSETQRNKGNFPGRFSGRQFSNSRSEMNVSTLELGDSALYLCASSPGSSYNEQFFGPGTRLTVL.

The CDR3 here is CASSPARVRGANVLTF. The CDR3 DNA sequence: TGTGCCAGCAGTCCTGCCCGGGTACGTGGGGCCAACGTCCTGACTTTC. The chain links TRBV27 to TRBJ2-6; no clear D. Germline lookup yields CDR1 MNHEY and CDR2 SMNVEV (reference sequence). The ends were cut back, 5 bases at V and 3 bases at J, with 14 bases in the middle. This CDR3 contains 16 residues.

In this sample, this clone turned up once. J is TRBJ2-5 and V is TRBV3-1 (or the pseudogene TRBV3-2), with 7 bases fitting TRBD1. Per the germline V gene, CDR1 is LGHDT and CDR2 is YNNKEL (reference sequence). Trimming took 8 bases from V and 6 from J; bases not matched to a gene: 9. CDR3 length equals 13 residues. CDR3 protein: CASFDRVLQTQYF. CDR3 DNA sequence: TGTGCCAGCTTCGACAGGGTCCTACAGACCCAGTACTTC.

The rearrangement joins TRBV5-1 to TRBJ2-5; 8 bases agree with TRBD2. The germline CDR1 and CDR2 sequences are SGHRS and YFSETQ. Trimming took 1 base from V and 5 from J; bases not matched to a gene: 7. This CDR3 is built from 15 residues. For the CDR3, the DNA is TGCGCCAGCAGCTTGTCAGCGGGGGCGGGGGAGACCCAGTACTTC. This encodes CASSLSAGAGETQYF.

The CDR3 reads CASSLQGSSEKLFF. In DNA, the CDR3 is TGTGCCAGCAGTCTCCAGGGGTCCAGTGAAAAACTGTTTTTT. The chain combines TRBV28 with TRBJ1-4; D might be TRBD1 (6 bases). Germline CDR1 MDHEN, CDR2 SYDVKM. CDR3 length equals 14 residues. Trimming cost V 5 bases and J 7 bases, with 14 bases left between them.

On this clone itself: In the same sample, other DNA sequences code for this CDR3. The rearrangement joins TRBV14 to TRBJ1-2; no clear D. Germline V gene lookup returns CDR1 SGHDN and CDR2 FVKESK. This CDR3 region has 13 residues. V was trimmed by 2 bases and J by 2 bases, leaving 6 bases between them. The CDR3 DNA is TGTGCCAGCAGCCAATCGAGGAACTATGGCTACACCTTC. Translating it yields CASSQSRNYGYTF.

The V gene is TRBV2, the J gene TRBJ2-3; no definite D call. Germline values: CDR1 SNHLY, CDR2 FYNNEI. The CDR3 has 13 residues. Trimming removed 6 bases from V and 3 bases from J, with 10 bases in between. The CDR3 coding sequence is TGTGCCAGCAGGGAAACTTGGACAGATACGCAGTATTTT. Translating it yields CASRETWTDTQYF. Variable domain in full (rest from reference TRBV2 and TRBJ2-3): EPEVTQTPSHQVTQMGQEVILRCVPISNHLYFYWYRQILGQKVEFLVSFYNNEISEKSEIFDDQFSVERPDGSNFTLKIRSTKLEDSAMYFCASRETWTDTQYFGPGTRLTVL.

V usage is TRBV18 and J usage is TRBJ2-1, with D possibly TRBD1 on 6 matching bases. V was shortened by 2 bases and J by 0 bases, with 17 bases between the two germline ends. CDR1 KGHSH and CDR2 LQKENI come from the germline V gene. The CDR3 is made up of 18 amino acids. The CDR3 protein is CASSPITGSPSSYNEQFF. CDR3 DNA sequence: TGTGCCAGCTCACCAATCACAGGGTCCCCTTCCTCCTACAATGAGCAGTTCTTC. Full variable domain (outside the CDR3, taken from reference TRBV18 and TRBJ2-1): NAGVMQNPRHLVRRRGQEARLRCSPMKGHSHVYWYRQLPEEGLKFMVYLQKENIIDESGMPKERFSAEFPKEGPSILRIQQVVRGDSAAYFCASSPITGSPSSYNEQFFGPGTRLTVL.

The V and J genes are TRBV28 and TRBJ2-2; TRBD1 agrees at 7 bases. CDR1 is MDHEN and CDR2 is SYDVKM in the germline V gene. The CDR3 covers 14 residues. With 6 bases clipped from V and 1 base from J, the junction kept 2 bases outside the gene matches. CDR3 sequence reads: CASRTGQNTGELFF. The CDR3 bases are TGTGCCAGCAGGACAGGGCAGAACACCGGGGAGCTGTTTTTT.

The J gene is TRBJ2-1, the V gene TRBV11-1, with TRBD2 matching over 7 bases. The J segment lost 4 bases and the V segment lost 5 bases, leaving 5 bases of the junction unmatched. The CDR3 is made up of 14 amino acids. CDR1 SGHAT and CDR2 FQDESV come from the germline V gene (reference sequence). The CDR3 spells CASSDAGGYNEQFF. The CDR3 nucleotides are TGTGCCAGCAGCGACGCCGGGGGGTACAATGAGCAGTTCTTC.

This clone was counted only a few times. The chain combines TRBV6-5 with TRBJ2-7, with 7 nucleotides matching TRBD1. The CDR3 runs 13 residues. V gave up 6 bases and J gave up 0 bases; unmatched junction bases: 2. Germline lookup yields CDR1 MNHEY and CDR2 SVGAGI. CDR3 coding DNA: TGTGCCAGCAGGCGACAGGGCTCCTACGAGCAGTACTTC. Amino acids: CASRRQGSYEQYF.

The gene calls are TRBV18 and TRBJ1-2; 9 positions agree with TRBD1. With V trimmed by 0 bases and J by 6 bases, 5 bases remained unmatched. Per germline, CDR1 KGHSH and CDR2 LQKENI. The CDR3 length is 15 residues. The CDR3 protein is CASSPPRDRADGYTF. CDR3 nucleotides: TGTGCCAGCTCACCACCGAGGGACAGGGCGGATGGCTACACCTTC.

This clone was detected only a few times. The chain combines TRBV19 with TRBJ2-6, with 8 bases lining up with TRBD1. CDR1 is LNHDA, CDR2 SQIVND, per germline (reference sequence). The CDR3 length is 16 residues. Trimming at V came to 5 bases and at J to 4 bases, leaving 7 bases not matched to a gene. The CDR3, as DNA: TGTGCCAGTAGTCTTCCCGACAGGGGAGGGGCCAACGTCCTGACTTTC. Protein sequence: CASSLPDRGGANVLTF. The full variable domain, completed using reference TRBV19 and TRBJ2-6, is DGGITQSPKYLFRKEGQNVTLSCEQNLNHDAMYWYRQDPGQGLRLIYYSQIVNDFQKGDIAEGYSVSREKKESFPLTVTSAQKNPTAFYLCASSLPDRGGANVLTFGAGSRLTVL.

A single count supports this clone. The chain is built from TRBV10-2 and TRBJ2-1; the D gene is possibly TRBD2 (5 bases). This CDR3 is 14 amino acids long. The germline V gene encodes CDR1 WSHSY and CDR2 SAAADI. Trimming removed 0 bases at V and 9 bases at J, with 12 bases between. Written as DNA, the CDR3 is TGCGCCAGCAGTGAGTCGCCCTATGGAGGTGAGCAGTTCTTC. Translating it yields CASSESPYGGEQFF.

This chain joins TRBV29-1 and TRBJ1-2, with 12 bases identical to TRBD1. The CDR3 is 14 residues long. CDR1 is SQVTM and CDR2 is ANQGSEA in the germline V gene. V trimming: 7 bases; J trimming: 4 bases; junction bases outside the gene matches: 7. The CDR3 nucleotides are TGCAGCGCCGGGACAGGGGGCGCCTTCTATGGCTACACCTTC. Translated, it gives CSAGTGGAFYGYTF.

V usage is TRBV7-3 and J usage is TRBJ2-3; D gene uncertain. Between the trimmed V and J ends, which lost 6 bases and 1 base, there was a span of 14 bases. The CDR3 sequence is 15 residues long. Germline assignment: CDR1 SGHTA and CDR2 FQGTGA. CDR3 loop: CASRLTSQRTDTQYF. The DNA for the CDR3 is TGTGCCAGCAGACTAACCAGCCAACGCACAGATACGCAGTATTTT.

This rearrangement joins TRBV30 to TRBJ1-2, with a tentative D call TRBD1 (6 bases). V was cut by 2 bases and J by 2 bases, with 12 bases left in between. The CDR3 runs to 14 residues. Looked up from germline, CDR1 is GTSNPN and CDR2 is SVGIG (reference sequence). The CDR3 nucleotides are TGTGCCTGGAGTCCGGACAGTACAAACTATGGCTACACCTTC. Translated: CAWSPDSTNYGYTF.

This chain joins TRBV18 and TRBJ2-1; D might be TRBD1 (5 bases). Germline values: CDR1 KGHSH, CDR2 LQKENI. This CDR3 comprises 15 residues. Trimming left V 2 bases short and J 0 bases short, with 8 bases between. CDR3 DNA sequence: TGTGCCAGCTCACCAACCCAGGGCTCCTACAATGAGCAGTTCTTC. This sequence encodes CASSPTQGSYNEQFF. The full variable domain, in which reference TRBV18 and TRBJ2-1 provide the parts outside the CDR3, is NAGVMQNPRHLVRRRGQEARLRCSPMKGHSHVYWYRQLPEEGLKFMVYLQKENIIDESGMPKERFSAEFPKEGPSILRIQQVVRGDSAAYFCASSPTQGSYNEQFFGPGTRLTVL.

The chain links TRBV24-1 to TRBJ1-4; maybe TRBD1 (6 bases). CDR3 length equals 14 residues. Germline CDR1 KGHDR, CDR2 SFDVKD. V lost 3 bases, J lost 7 bases, and 11 bases lay in between. The CDR3 bases are TGTGCCACCAGTGATGCCAGGGGTGGTGAAAAACTGTTTTTT. Translated: CATSDARGGEKLFF.

The rearrangement links TRBV29-1 to TRBJ2-2; the D gene is possibly TRBD1 (6 bases). Germline V gene lookup returns CDR1 SQVTM and CDR2 ANQGSEA. The CDR3 covers 14 residues. V was trimmed by 2 bases and J by 4 bases, leaving 11 bases between them. In nucleotides, the CDR3 is TGCAGCGTTGAATGGCGCAGGGGCACCGGGGAGCTGTTTTTT. Its translation: CSVEWRRGTGELFF.

The chain recombines TRBV29-1 with TRBJ1-1; D is undetermined. Between the trimmed V and J ends, which lost 4 bases and 11 bases, there was a span of 14 bases. The germline gives CDR1 SQVTM, CDR2 ANQGSEA. The CDR3 sequence is 11 residues long. In DNA, the CDR3 is TGCAGCGTTGTGTTGGGCTCGGGGGCTTTCTTT. As protein: CSVVLGSGAFF.

In regard to this clone: Other DNA sequences in this specimen translate into the identical CDR3. The chain recombines TRBV7-9 with TRBJ2-7; D is possibly TRBD2 (5 bases). V lost 6 bases and J 5 bases, leaving 14 bases between the germline ends. Germline V gives CDR1 SEHNR, CDR2 FQNEAQ (reference sequence). This CDR3 contains 13 residues. The CDR3 spells CASSPANGNEQYF. Here the CDR3 DNA reads TGTGCCAGCAGTCCGGCTAACGGGAACGAGCAGTACTTC.

This chain connects TRBV5-1 to TRBJ1-1; 9 bases are shared with TRBD1. From germline, CDR1 is SGHRS and CDR2 YFSETQ. The CDR3 spans 14 residues. The V gene end was trimmed by 4 bases and the J gene end by 1 base; junction bases not matched to a gene: 2. CDR3 DNA: TGCGCCAGCAGCAAACAGGGGGCGAACACTGAAGCTTTCTTT. It specifies CASSKQGANTEAFF. Filled out from reference TRBV5-1 and TRBJ1-1, the complete variable domain reads KAGVTQTPRYLIKTRGQQVTLSCSPISGHRSVSWYQQTPGQGLQFLFEYFSETQRNKGNFPGRFSGRQFSNSRSEMNVSTLELGDSALYLCASSKQGANTEAFFGQGTRLTVV.

This clone turned up a few times. The DNA for the CDR3 is TGTGCCAGTAGTATGGCCCATTACACCGGGGAGCTGTTTTTT. Translation gives CASSMAHYTGELFF. This rearrangement joins TRBV19 to TRBJ2-2, with D hard to call. The CDR3 runs to 14 residues. Germline assignment: CDR1 LNHDA and CDR2 SQIVND (reference sequence). V was shortened by 3 bases and J by 3 bases, with 8 bases between the two germline ends.

The rearrangement uses TRBV10-3 and TRBJ2-5; 8 bases are shared with TRBD2. The CDR3 contains 12 residues. The V segment lost 9 bases and the J segment 9 bases; nucleotides outside the gene matches: 9. From germline, CDR1 is ENHRY and CDR2 SYGVKD. The chain's CDR3 is CAISGTATAQYF. In nucleotides, the CDR3 is TGTGCCATTAGCGGGACCGCGACGGCCCAGTACTTC.